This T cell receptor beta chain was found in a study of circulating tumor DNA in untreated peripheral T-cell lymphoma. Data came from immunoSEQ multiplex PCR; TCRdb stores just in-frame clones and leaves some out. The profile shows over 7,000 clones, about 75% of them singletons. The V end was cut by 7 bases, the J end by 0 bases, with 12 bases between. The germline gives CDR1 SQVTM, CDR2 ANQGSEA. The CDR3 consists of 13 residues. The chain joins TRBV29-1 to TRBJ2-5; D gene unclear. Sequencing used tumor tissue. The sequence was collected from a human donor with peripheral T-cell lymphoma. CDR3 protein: CSGKRRYQETQYF. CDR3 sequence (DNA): TGCAGCGGTAAGAGACGGTACCAAGAGACCCAGTACTTC.